The clone carrying this T cell receptor (beta chain) was counted only a few times. What it binds is not known. This sample was included in a study of T-cell memory formation after mild COVID-19. Turning to the study itself: The study found TCR clusters largely donor specific. General observations from the study: Clones shrinking from day 15 to 85 showed even CD4/CD8 mixes; later expanders tilted CD4+. There were some responding clones in pre-infection memory, which suggested that cross-reactive memory had joined.

It was 5'RACE with constant-segment primers that produced the TCR alpha and TCR beta cDNA libraries, which carried sample barcodes and UMIs. Via MiXCR, TCRdb re-called the 5' RACE reads, giving one row per CDR3 protein. The sample carries 190,000 or so distinct CDR3 sequences, over 20% recorded once. The CDR3 spans 14 residues. V trimming: 5 bases; J trimming: 3 bases; junction bases outside the gene matches: 4. This chain uses TRBV12-3 or TRBV12-4 with TRBJ2-7, with 10 nucleotides matching TRBD1. This receptor was identified in an adult woman who had mild COVID-19 (a few samples of this study predate the infection). Cell type and time point are not known. Source material: PBMCs or a T cell subset sorted from them (not recorded which). In nucleotides, the CDR3 is TGTGCCAGCAGTGGTCGGGACAGGGGCTACGAGCAGTACTTC. It yields the protein CASSGRDRGYEQYF.